This T cell receptor beta chain was sequenced for a study of siplizumab effects on memory and regulatory T cells. Regarding the study as a whole: Contribution to the alloresponse seemed major for naive T cells, which also seemed more diverse than memory cells. Mappable alloreactive CD4+ clones averaged about 70% Treg-derived with siplizumab versus roughly 25% in controls.

Assays covered 100,000 or so TCR templates per sample. TCRdb keeps only in-frame clones here, not all; method: immunoSEQ multiplex PCR. The sample carries about 100,000 clones, just under 95% recorded once. For this clone: Its antigen is not identified.

Trimming took 8 bases from V and 2 from J; bases not matched to a gene: 5. CDR1 and CDR2 from the germline V gene are MDHEN and SYDVKM. The CDR3 has 15 amino acids. Material: non-Treg CD4+ T cells sorted from blood. This chain uses TRBV28 with TRBJ2-2; 10 bases are a match to TRBD2. The sequence came from a human donor in good health. The CDR3 sequence is CASGGLASNTGELFF. CDR3 sequence (DNA): TGTGCCAGCGGGGGACTAGCGTCTAACACCGGGGAGCTGTTTTTT.